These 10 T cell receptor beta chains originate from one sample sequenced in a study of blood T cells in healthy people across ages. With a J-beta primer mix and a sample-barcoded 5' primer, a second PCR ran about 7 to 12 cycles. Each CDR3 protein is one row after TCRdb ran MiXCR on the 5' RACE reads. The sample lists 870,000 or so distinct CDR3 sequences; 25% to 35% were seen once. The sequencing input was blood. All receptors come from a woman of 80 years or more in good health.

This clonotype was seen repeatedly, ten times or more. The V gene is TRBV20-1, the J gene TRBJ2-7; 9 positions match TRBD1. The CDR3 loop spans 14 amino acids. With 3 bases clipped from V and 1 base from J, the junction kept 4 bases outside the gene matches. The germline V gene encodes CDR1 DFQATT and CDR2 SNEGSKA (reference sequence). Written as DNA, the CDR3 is TGCAGTGCTAGGGGACAGGGCGTATCCTACGAGCAGTACTTC. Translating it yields CSARGQGVSYEQYF.

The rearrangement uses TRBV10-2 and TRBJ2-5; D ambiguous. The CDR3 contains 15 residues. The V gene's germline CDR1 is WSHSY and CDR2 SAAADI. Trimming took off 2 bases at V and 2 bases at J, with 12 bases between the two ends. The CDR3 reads CASSEPWAEQETQYF. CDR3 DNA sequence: TGCGCCAGCAGTGAGCCGTGGGCGGAACAAGAGACCCAGTACTTC.

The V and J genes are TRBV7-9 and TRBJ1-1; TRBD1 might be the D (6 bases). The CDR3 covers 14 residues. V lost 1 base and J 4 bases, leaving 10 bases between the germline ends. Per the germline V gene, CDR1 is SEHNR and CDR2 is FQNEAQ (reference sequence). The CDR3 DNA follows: TGTGCCAGCAGCTTAGAGGGGGTGAGCACTGAAGCTTTCTTT. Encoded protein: CASSLEGVSTEAFF.

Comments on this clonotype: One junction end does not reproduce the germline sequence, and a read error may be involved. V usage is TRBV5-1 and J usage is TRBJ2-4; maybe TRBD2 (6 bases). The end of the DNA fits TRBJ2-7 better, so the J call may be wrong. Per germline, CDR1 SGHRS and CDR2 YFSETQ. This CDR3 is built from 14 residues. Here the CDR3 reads CASRMEGGSSEQYF. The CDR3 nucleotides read TGCGCCAGCAGGATGGAGGGAGGTTCCTCCGAGCAGTACTTC.

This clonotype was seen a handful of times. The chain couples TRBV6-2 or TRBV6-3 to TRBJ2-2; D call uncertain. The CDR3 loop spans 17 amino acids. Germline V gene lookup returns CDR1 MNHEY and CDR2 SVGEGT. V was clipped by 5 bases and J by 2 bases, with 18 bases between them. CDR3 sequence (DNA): TGTGCCAGCAGTCCCCCAAGAGGCACCTTTAACACCGGGGAGCTGTTTTTT. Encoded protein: CASSPPRGTFNTGELFF.

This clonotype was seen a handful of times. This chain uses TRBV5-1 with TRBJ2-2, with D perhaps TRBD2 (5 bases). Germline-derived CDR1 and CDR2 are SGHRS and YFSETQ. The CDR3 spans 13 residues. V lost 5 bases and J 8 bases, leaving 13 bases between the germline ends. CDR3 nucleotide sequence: TGCGCCAGCAGTCCCACTCCGGGGGGGGAGCTGTTTTTT. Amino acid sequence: CASSPTPGGELFF.

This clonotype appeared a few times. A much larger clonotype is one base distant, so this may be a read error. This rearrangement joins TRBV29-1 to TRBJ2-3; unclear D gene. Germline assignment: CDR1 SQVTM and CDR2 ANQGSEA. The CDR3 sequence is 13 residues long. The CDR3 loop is CSVVRSITDAQYF. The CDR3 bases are TGCAGCGTTGTAAGGTCCATTACAGATGCGCAGTATTTT.

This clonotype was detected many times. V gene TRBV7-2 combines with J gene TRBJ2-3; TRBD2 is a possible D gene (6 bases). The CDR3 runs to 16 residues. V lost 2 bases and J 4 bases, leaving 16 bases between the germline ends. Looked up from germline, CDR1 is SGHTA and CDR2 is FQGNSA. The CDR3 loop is CASSLKGLGFADTQYF. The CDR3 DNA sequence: TGTGCCAGCAGCTTAAAGGGACTGGGCTTCGCAGATACGCAGTATTTT.

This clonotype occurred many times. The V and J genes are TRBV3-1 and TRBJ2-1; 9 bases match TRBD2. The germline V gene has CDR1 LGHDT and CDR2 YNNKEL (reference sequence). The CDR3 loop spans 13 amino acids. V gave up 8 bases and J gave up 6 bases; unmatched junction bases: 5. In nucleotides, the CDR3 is TGTGCCAGCGGTAGGACTAGCGTCAATGAGCAGTTCTTC. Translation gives CASGRTSVNEQFF.

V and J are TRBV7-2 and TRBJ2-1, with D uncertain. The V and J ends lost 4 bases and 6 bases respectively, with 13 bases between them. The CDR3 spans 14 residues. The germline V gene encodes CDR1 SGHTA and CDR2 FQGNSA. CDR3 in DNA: TGTGCCAGCAGCTCATTGCTAGTGTCCAATGAGCAGTTCTTC. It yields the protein CASSSLLVSNEQFF.